Below are 20 T cell receptor beta chains sequenced from a single sample in a study of cytomegalovirus exposure and HLA in healthy donors. The PCR was carried out with 60 Vbeta primers and 13 Jbeta primers. Profiling relied on immunoSEQ multiplex PCR, and the TCRdb table lists in-frame clones only, not all of them. The sample contains approximately 120,000 clones, around 78% of which appear only once. The sequencing sample was made of PBMCs. Source of these receptors: a man aged 55 to 69 in good health and CMV-seropositive.

This clone was seen a single time. The chain employs TRBV19 and TRBJ2-2; the D gene is possibly TRBD1 (6 bases). V lost 6 bases, J lost 0 bases, and 14 bases lay in between. Germline CDR1 reads LNHDA; CDR2 reads SQIVND (reference sequence). This CDR3 has 16 amino acids. The CDR3 DNA reads as TGTGCCAGTAGCGACCAGGGGCTCGCGAACACCGGGGAGCTGTTTTTT. Its protein product is CASSDQGLANTGELFF. Full variable domain (remainder filled in from reference TRBV19 and TRBJ2-2): DGGITQSPKYLFRKEGQNVTLSCEQNLNHDAMYWYRQDPGQGLRLIYYSQIVNDFQKGDIAEGYSVSREKKESFPLTVTSAQKNPTAFYLCASSDQGLANTGELFFGEGSRLTVL.

This clone was counted only a few times. V gene TRBV30 combines with J gene TRBJ2-3; D is ambiguous. Deletions cut 5 bases from V and 2 bases from J, with 8 bases between. The CDR3 is 12 amino acids. Germline V gene lookup returns CDR1 GTSNPN and CDR2 SVGIG (reference sequence). The CDR3: CAWVPYTDTQYF. CDR3 in DNA: TGTGCCTGGGTACCCTACACAGATACGCAGTATTTT.

This chain joins TRBV7-3 and TRBJ2-3; TRBD2 aligns across 10 bases. CDR1 SGHTA and CDR2 FQGTGA come from the germline V gene. CDR3 length: 14 amino acids. V lost 6 bases, J lost 4 bases, and 4 bases stayed unmatched. CDR3 nucleotides: TGTGCCAGCAGTACTAGCGGGGTCCCAGATACGCAGTATTTT. As protein: CASSTSGVPDTQYF.

The chain uses TRBV7-8 and TRBJ1-6; the match to TRBD1 covers 9 bases. The CDR3 has 17 residues. Trimming at V came to 3 bases and at J to 7 bases, leaving 10 bases not matched to a gene. Germline V CDR1 and CDR2: SGHVS, FQNEAQ. As DNA, the CDR3 is TGTGCCAGCAGCTTTCTCGCCGTTGGACAGGGGAATTCACCCCTCCACTTT. Its translation: CASSFLAVGQGNSPLHF. Filled out from reference TRBV7-8 and TRBJ1-6, the complete variable domain reads GAGVSQSPRYKVAKRGQDVALRCDPISGHVSLFWYQQALGQGPEFLTYFQNEAQLDKSGLPSDRFFAERPEGSVSTLKIQRTQQEDSAVYLCASSFLAVGQGNSPLHFGNGTRLTVT.

This chain joins TRBV2 and TRBJ1-5, with unresolved D. Between the trimmed V and J ends, which lost 3 bases and 3 bases, there was a span of 3 bases. In germline, CDR1 is SNHLY, CDR2 FYNNEI. The CDR3 extends over 12 amino acids. The CDR3 sequence: CASSDNNQPQHF. CDR3 DNA sequence: TGTGCCAGCAGTGACAACAATCAGCCCCAGCATTTT.

The chain recombines TRBV5-1 with TRBJ2-1; tentative D call: TRBD1 (6 bases). Germline CDR1 is SGHRS and CDR2 is YFSETQ. V dropped 0 bases and J dropped 0 bases, with 10 bases sitting between them. CDR3 size: 16 residues. The CDR3: CASSLDEGGSYNEQFF. The CDR3 nucleotides read TGCGCCAGCAGCTTGGACGAAGGGGGCTCCTACAATGAGCAGTTCTTC. The whole variable domain, filled in from reference TRBV5-1 and TRBJ2-1, reads KAGVTQTPRYLIKTRGQQVTLSCSPISGHRSVSWYQQTPGQGLQFLFEYFSETQRNKGNFPGRFSGRQFSNSRSEMNVSTLELGDSALYLCASSLDEGGSYNEQFFGPGTRLTVL.

V and J are TRBV6-1 and TRBJ1-3; D might be TRBD1 (6 bases). The germline CDR1 and CDR2 sequences are MNHNS and SASEGT. This CDR3 is built from 12 residues. Trimming removed 6 bases from V and 7 bases from J, with 10 bases in between. The CDR3 sequence is CASRDSGNTIYF. The CDR3 DNA sequence: TGTGCCAGCAGGGACAGTGGCAACACCATATATTTT.

The chain carries TRBV10-3 and TRBJ2-7; 10 bases match TRBD1. Germline values: CDR1 ENHRY, CDR2 SYGVKD. CDR3 length equals 16 residues. V dropped 5 bases and J dropped 5; count of bases not matched to a gene: 12. In nucleotides, the CDR3 is TGTGCCATCAGTAGGGTAGGAGGGACAGGGGAAAACGAGCAGTACTTC. Translation gives CAISRVGGTGENEQYF.

V is TRBV10-3 and J is TRBJ1-5, with 9 bases lining up with TRBD1. CDR1 is ENHRY and CDR2 is SYGVKD in the germline V gene. The CDR3 is made up of 14 amino acids. With 3 bases clipped from V and 5 bases from J, the junction kept 2 bases outside the gene matches. Here the CDR3 reads CAISDRTGDQPQHF. In DNA form, the CDR3 reads TGTGCCATCAGTGACCGGACAGGGGATCAGCCCCAGCATTTT.

The rearrangement joins TRBV19 to TRBJ1-3; no definite D call. The CDR3 covers 14 residues. Trimming cost V 6 bases and J 0 bases, with 9 bases left between them. Germline CDR1 is LNHDA and CDR2 is SQIVND (reference sequence). In DNA, the CDR3 is TGTGCCAGTAGCCGGGAGAGCTCTGGAAACACCATATATTTT. Protein: CASSRESSGNTIYF. The full variable domain, completed using reference TRBV19 and TRBJ1-3, is DGGITQSPKYLFRKEGQNVTLSCEQNLNHDAMYWYRQDPGQGLRLIYYSQIVNDFQKGDIAEGYSVSREKKESFPLTVTSAQKNPTAFYLCASSRESSGNTIYFGEGSWLTVV.

This chain links TRBV30 with TRBJ1-5; D possibly corresponds to TRBD1 (5 bases). V lost 0 bases to trimming and J lost 3 bases, with 6 bases between them. Germline CDR1 and CDR2: GTSNPN and SVGIG (reference sequence). This CDR3 comprises 13 residues. CDR3 sequence (DNA): TGTGCCTGGAGTGTGACAGCCAATCAGCCCCAGCATTTT. This sequence encodes CAWSVTANQPQHF.

This clone was counted once. The chain links TRBV16 to TRBJ2-7, with TRBD1 matching over 8 bases. The CDR3 is 15 residues long. With 2 bases clipped from V and 7 bases from J, the junction kept 10 bases outside the gene matches. The V gene's germline CDR1 is KGHSY and CDR2 FQNENV. The CDR3 reads CASSQRGTGFGEQYF. CDR3 nucleotide sequence: TGTGCCAGCAGCCAAAGGGGGACAGGCTTCGGGGAGCAGTACTTC.

The chain couples TRBV5-1 to TRBJ2-3; D is uncertain. Germline V CDR1 and CDR2: SGHRS, YFSETQ. This CDR3 comprises 16 residues. Between the trimmed V and J ends, which lost 0 bases and 4 bases, there was a span of 15 bases. CDR3 amino acids: CASSLGQAVSSDTQYF. The CDR3 DNA reads TGCGCCAGCAGCTTGGGGCAGGCCGTGAGCTCAGATACGCAGTATTTT.

The rearrangement links TRBV7-9 to TRBJ1-4, with 8 bases lining up with TRBD1. CDR3 length equals 16 residues. The V gene's germline CDR1 is SEHNR and CDR2 FQNEAQ (reference sequence). V dropped 5 bases and J dropped 7; count of bases not matched to a gene: 12. The CDR3 sequence: CASSGDRFTHGEKLFF. DNA for the CDR3: TGTGCCAGCAGCGGGGACAGGTTCACTCACGGTGAAAAACTGTTTTTT.

The CDR3 region is CASSLSWQGEMVYF. The CDR3 DNA sequence: TGTGCCAGCAGCTTATCGTGGCAGGGTGAAATGGTGTACTTC. The chain links TRBV7-3 to TRBJ2-7, with D possibly being TRBD1 (5 bases). The ends were cut back, 2 bases at V and 12 bases at J, with 20 bases in the middle. The CDR3 consists of 14 residues. CDR1 is SGHTA, CDR2 FQGTGA, per germline.

J is TRBJ1-5 and V is TRBV10-3; D possibly corresponds to TRBD1 (5 bases). Germline assignment: CDR1 ENHRY and CDR2 SYGVKD. The CDR3 totals 14 residues. Trimming pared 11 bases from V and 7 bases from J, leaving 21 bases between. The CDR3 region is CASSGPGVEQPQHF. In DNA, the CDR3 is TGTGCCTCTTCAGGTCCGGGGGTAGAGCAGCCCCAGCATTTT.

J is TRBJ2-7 and V is TRBV18; possibly TRBD1 for D (5 bases). The germline CDR1 and CDR2 sequences are KGHSH and LQKENI. Trimming shortened V by 1 base and J by 4 bases, and 14 bases separated the two germline ends. The CDR3 consists of 15 residues. The CDR3 here is CASSPRPGLDYEQYF. The CDR3 nucleotides are TGTGCCAGCTCACCACGTCCAGGGCTAGATTACGAGCAGTACTTC.

The V gene is TRBV4-2, the J gene TRBJ2-3, with D perhaps matching TRBD1 (5 bases). The CDR3 totals 16 residues. CDR1 LGHNA and CDR2 YNFKEQ come from the germline V gene. Trimming left V 5 bases short and J 0 bases short, with 15 bases between. The CDR3 coding sequence is TGTGCCAGCAGCTTGGTAGGGGATACTAGCACAGATACGCAGTATTTT. As protein: CASSLVGDTSTDTQYF.

V usage is TRBV27 and J usage is TRBJ2-7; TRBD2 aligns across 7 bases. V lost 6 bases and J lost 7; bases outside the gene matches: 12. The CDR3 runs to 14 residues. Per germline, CDR1 MNHEY and CDR2 SMNVEV (reference sequence). This CDR3 is CASRRPGLTLEQYF. CDR3 bases: TGTGCCAGCAGGAGACCGGGACTAACCTTGGAGCAGTACTTC.

J is TRBJ2-7 and V is TRBV10-3; the match to TRBD1 covers 9 bases. Germline V gene data show CDR1 as ENHRY and CDR2 as SYGVKD. This CDR3 has 14 residues. The V gene end was trimmed by 6 bases and the J gene end by 2 bases; junction bases not matched to a gene: 5. CDR3 region: CAIRGQGNPYEQYF. The CDR3 DNA sequence: TGTGCCATCAGGGGACAGGGAAACCCCTACGAGCAGTACTTC.